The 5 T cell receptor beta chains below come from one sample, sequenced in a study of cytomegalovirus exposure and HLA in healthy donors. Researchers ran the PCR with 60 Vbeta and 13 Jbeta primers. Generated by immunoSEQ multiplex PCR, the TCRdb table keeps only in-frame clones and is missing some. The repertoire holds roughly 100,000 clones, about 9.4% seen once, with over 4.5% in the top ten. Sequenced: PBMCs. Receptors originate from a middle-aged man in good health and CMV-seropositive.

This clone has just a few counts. DNA for the CDR3: TGTGCCAGCAGTTCGCCAGGGGGCAGAGAGACCCAGTACTTC. Its protein is CASSSPGGRETQYF. This sequence joins TRBV27 and TRBJ2-5; TRBD1 agrees at 8 bases. Looked up from germline, CDR1 is MNHEY and CDR2 is SMNVEV (reference sequence). V dropped 4 bases and J dropped 4; count of bases not matched to a gene: 5. The CDR3 sequence is 14 residues long.

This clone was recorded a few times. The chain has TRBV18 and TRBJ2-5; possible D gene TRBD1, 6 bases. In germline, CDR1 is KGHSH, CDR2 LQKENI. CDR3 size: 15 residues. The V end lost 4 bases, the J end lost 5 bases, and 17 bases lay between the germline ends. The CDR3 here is CASSQPGHPPETQYF. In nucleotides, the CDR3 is TGTGCCAGCTCACAACCGGGACACCCTCCCGAGACCCAGTACTTC.

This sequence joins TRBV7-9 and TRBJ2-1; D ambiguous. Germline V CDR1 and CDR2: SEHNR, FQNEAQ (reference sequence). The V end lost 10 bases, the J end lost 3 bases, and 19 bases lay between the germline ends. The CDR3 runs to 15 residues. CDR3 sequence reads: CATTLELSYYNEQFF. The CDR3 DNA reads TGTGCCACCACCCTCGAGTTATCCTACTACAATGAGCAGTTCTTC.

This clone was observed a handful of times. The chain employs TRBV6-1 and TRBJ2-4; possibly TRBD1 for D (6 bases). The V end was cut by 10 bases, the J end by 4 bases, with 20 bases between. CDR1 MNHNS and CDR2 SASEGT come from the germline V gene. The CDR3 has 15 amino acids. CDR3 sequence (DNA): TGTGCCACCACCTCCGGGACACCGGTTAAAAACATTCAGTACTTC. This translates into CATTSGTPVKNIQYF.

The CDR3 region has the DNA TGCGCCAGCTCCCGAGGAAGGCCTGGGGCCAACGTCCTGACTTTC. Translating gives CASSRGRPGANVLTF. The chain links TRBV5-1 to TRBJ2-6, with D unclear. The CDR3 covers 15 residues. Germline CDR1 is SGHRS and CDR2 is YFSETQ. V was trimmed by 7 bases and J by 2 bases, leaving 13 bases between them. Full variable domain (remainder filled in from reference TRBV5-1 and TRBJ2-6): KAGVTQTPRYLIKTRGQQVTLSCSPISGHRSVSWYQQTPGQGLQFLFEYFSETQRNKGNFPGRFSGRQFSNSRSEMNVSTLELGDSALYLCASSRGRPGANVLTFGAGSRLTVL.